Listed here are 8 T cell receptor beta chains from one sample, sequenced in a study of T-cell memory formation after mild COVID-19. MiXCR was run by TCRdb on the 5' RACE reads, yielding one entry per CDR3 protein. Among fewer than 450,000 distinct CDR3 sequences listed, around 20% were seen once. Sequenced: PBMCs or a T cell subset sorted from them (not recorded which). These receptors originate from an adult woman who had mild COVID-19 (a few samples of this study predate the infection). Cell type and time point are not known.

This clonotype was found a few times. This chain connects TRBV20-1 to TRBJ1-2; TRBD1 might be the D (5 bases). The germline V and J ends were trimmed by 1 base and 0 bases, with 6 bases remaining between them. CDR3 length: 13 residues. Germline V gives CDR1 DFQATT, CDR2 SNEGSKA (reference sequence). The CDR3 here is CSARGQTNYGYTF. CDR3 sequence (DNA): TGCAGTGCTAGAGGACAGACTAACTATGGCTACACCTTC.

The chain joins TRBV12-3 or TRBV12-4 to TRBJ2-1; 15 bases match TRBD2. V lost 7 bases to trimming and J lost 13 bases; unmatched junction nucleotides: 8. There are 14 residues in the CDR3. In nucleotides, the CDR3 is TGTGCCAGCACCCTTGGACTAGCGGGAGGGGGACAGTTCTTC. Translation gives CASTLGLAGGGQFF.

This clonotype was seen more than once but under ten times. The chain links TRBV5-6 to TRBJ2-1, with 8 nucleotides matching TRBD2. This CDR3 region has 15 residues. With 0 bases clipped from V and 7 bases from J, the junction kept 6 bases outside the gene matches. Looked up from germline, CDR1 is SGHDT and CDR2 is YYEEEE. Here the CDR3 reads CASSLGRGAGNEQFF. The CDR3 bases are TGTGCCAGCAGCTTGGGGCGGGGGGCCGGGAATGAGCAGTTCTTC.

The rearrangement joins TRBV12-3 or TRBV12-4 to TRBJ1-5; TRBD1 might be the D (6 bases). This CDR3 has 16 amino acids. The germline V and J ends were trimmed by 3 bases and 2 bases, with 14 bases remaining between them. CDR3 bases: TGTGCCAGCAGTTTCGCCCTGGGGGCTCGCAATCAGCCCCAGCATTTT. This translates into CASSFALGARNQPQHF.

This chain joins TRBV5-5 and TRBJ2-3, with a weak D call TRBD2 (7 bases). Germline V gene data show CDR1 as SGHKS and CDR2 as YYEKEE (reference sequence). V was clipped by 3 bases and J by 8 bases, with 22 bases between them. The CDR3 is 16 amino acids. The CDR3 sequence: CASSWGRTGGRGTQYF. The CDR3 DNA reads TGTGCCAGCAGCTGGGGACGTACGGGGGGCCGAGGTACGCAGTATTTT.

CDR3 DNA: TGCGCCAGCAGCTTGCAGGGGCTGAGGCAGGGGGAGAATGGCTACACCTTC. This codes for CASSLQGLRQGENGYTF. J is TRBJ1-2 and V is TRBV5-1; 7 bases are shared with TRBD1. The CDR3 runs 17 residues. V lost 1 base to trimming and J lost 6 bases; unmatched junction nucleotides: 15. Germline V lookup: CDR1 SGHRS, CDR2 YFSETQ. Supplemented by reference TRBV5-1 and TRBJ1-2, the full variable domain reads KAGVTQTPRYLIKTRGQQVTLSCSPISGHRSVSWYQQTPGQGLQFLFEYFSETQRNKGNFPGRFSGRQFSNSRSEMNVSTLELGDSALYLCASSLQGLRQGENGYTFGSGTRLTVV.

Many counts were recorded for this clonotype. The rearrangement links TRBV5-4 to TRBJ2-7; no clear D gene. Germline assignment: CDR1 SGHNT and CDR2 YYREEE (reference sequence). There are 13 residues in the CDR3. The V end lost 1 base, the J end lost 2 bases, and 7 bases lay between the germline ends. The CDR3 DNA sequence: TGTGCCAGCAGCTTGAGAACAGCCTACGAGCAGTACTTC. Its protein is CASSLRTAYEQYF.

This clonotype was recorded a few times. The gene calls are TRBV4-3 and TRBJ1-5; no clear D. The V and J ends lost 0 bases and 0 bases respectively, with 6 bases between them. The CDR3 extends over 15 amino acids. Looked up from germline, CDR1 is LGHNA and CDR2 is YSLEER. The CDR3 nucleotides are TGCGCCAGCAGCCAAGATTCGATTAGCAATCAGCCCCAGCATTTT. Translating gives CASSQDSISNQPQHF.